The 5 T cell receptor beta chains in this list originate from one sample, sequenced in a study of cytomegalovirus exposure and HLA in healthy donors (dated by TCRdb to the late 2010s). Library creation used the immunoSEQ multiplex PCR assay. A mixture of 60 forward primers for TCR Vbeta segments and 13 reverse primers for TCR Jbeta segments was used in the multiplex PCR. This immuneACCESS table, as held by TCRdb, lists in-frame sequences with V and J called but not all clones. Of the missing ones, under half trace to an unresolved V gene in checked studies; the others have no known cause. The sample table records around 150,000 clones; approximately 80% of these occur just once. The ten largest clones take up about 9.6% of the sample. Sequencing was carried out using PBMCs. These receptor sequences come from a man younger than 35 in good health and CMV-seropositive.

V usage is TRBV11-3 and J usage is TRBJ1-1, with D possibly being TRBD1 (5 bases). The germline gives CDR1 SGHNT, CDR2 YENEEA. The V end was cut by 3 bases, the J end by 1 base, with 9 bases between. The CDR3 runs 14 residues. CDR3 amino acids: CASSFAGGNTEAFF. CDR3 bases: TGTGCCAGCAGCTTTGCCGGGGGGAACACTGAAGCTTTCTTT.

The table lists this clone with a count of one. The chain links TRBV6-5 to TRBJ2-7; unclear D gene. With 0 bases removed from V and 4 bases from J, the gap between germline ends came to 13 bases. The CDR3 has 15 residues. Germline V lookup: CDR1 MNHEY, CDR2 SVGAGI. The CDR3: CASSYSLPGQYEQYF. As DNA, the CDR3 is TGTGCCAGCAGTTACTCGTTGCCGGGTCAGTACGAGCAGTACTTC.

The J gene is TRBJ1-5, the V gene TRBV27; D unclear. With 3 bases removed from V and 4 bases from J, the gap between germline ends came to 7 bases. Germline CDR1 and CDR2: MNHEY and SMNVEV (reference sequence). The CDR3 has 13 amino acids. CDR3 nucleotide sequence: TGTGCCAGCAGTTTCAGTGTAAATCAGCCCCAGCATTTT. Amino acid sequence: CASSFSVNQPQHF.

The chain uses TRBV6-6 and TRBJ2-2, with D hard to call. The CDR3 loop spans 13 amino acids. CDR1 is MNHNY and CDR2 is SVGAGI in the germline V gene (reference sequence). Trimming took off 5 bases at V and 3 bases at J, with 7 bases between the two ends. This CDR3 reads CASSKAYTGELFF. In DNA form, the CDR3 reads TGTGCCAGCAGTAAAGCTTACACCGGGGAGCTGTTTTTT.

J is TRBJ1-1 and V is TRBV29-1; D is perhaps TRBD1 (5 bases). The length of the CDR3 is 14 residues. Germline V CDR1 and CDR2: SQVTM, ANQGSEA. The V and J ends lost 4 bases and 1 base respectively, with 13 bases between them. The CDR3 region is CSVVVRVGNTEAFF. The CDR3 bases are TGCAGCGTTGTGGTCAGGGTGGGGAACACTGAAGCTTTCTTT.